A single sample gave rise to the 13 T cell receptor beta chains below, sequenced in a study of CXCR3-negative and CXCR3-positive naive CD8 T cells. Researchers prepared the TRB cDNA libraries using 5' RACE with UMI labels. TCRdb reprocessed the 5' RACE reads; each CDR3 protein has one entry and no DNA is given. The sample is made up of 45,000 to 60,000 distinct CDR3 sequences, and the top ten hold roughly 0.42% of it. The specimen sequenced was naive CXCR3- CD8+ T cells from blood. The subset here: CD45RO-CCR7+CD27+CD95- naive CD8+ T cells lacking CXCR3 (TNR3-). These receptors were taken from a human donor in good health. Some clones in this sample may be carry-over from other donors' samples.

The rearrangement uses TRBV9 and TRBJ2-1. Germline CDR1 and CDR2: SGDLS and YYNGEE. CDR3 length equals 15 residues. CDR3 sequence: CASSVVAGLHNEQFF.

The chain joins TRBV29-1 to TRBJ1-1. Germline V gene sequence: CDR1 SQVTM, CDR2 ANQGSEA. The CDR3 loop spans 14 amino acids. The CDR3 loop reads CSTEGRGANTEAFF.

V is TRBV16 and J is TRBJ1-1. The CDR3 contains 13 residues. Germline lookup yields CDR1 KGHSY and CDR2 FQNENV. The CDR3 sequence is CASSQFSGTEAFF. The full variable domain, rest sourced from reference TRBV16 and TRBJ1-1, is GEEVAQTPKHLVRGEGQKAKLYCAPIKGHSYVFWYQQVLKNEFKFLISFQNENVFDETGMPKERFSAKCLPNSPCSLEIQATKLEDSAVYFCASSQFSGTEAFFGQGTRLTVV.

CDR3 protein: CASSLTGTGGVYEQFF. The V gene is TRBV5-1, the J gene TRBJ2-1; checking the TCRdb D call of TRBD1 is not possible without DNA. Germline V gene sequence: CDR1 SGHRS, CDR2 YFSETQ. The CDR3 covers 16 residues.

The chain joins TRBV29-1 to TRBJ2-7; the TRBD1 assignment by TCRdb is unverifiable without DNA. Germline CDR1 is SQVTM and CDR2 is ANQGSEA. This CDR3 contains 12 residues. The CDR3 reads CSARTRADEQYF.

The gene calls are TRBV29-1 and TRBJ2-3; TCRdb's assignment of TRBD2 cannot be checked, as there is no DNA. This CDR3 spans 15 amino acids. Germline CDR1 and CDR2: SQVTM and ANQGSEA. The CDR3 sequence is CSVEGGTMSSDTQYF.

The chain couples TRBV2 to TRBJ2-7; TCRdb's D call, TRBD1, is unchecked because there is no DNA. The CDR3 is made up of 13 amino acids. Germline V lookup: CDR1 SNHLY, CDR2 FYNNEI. CDR3 sequence reads: CASRNQGAYEQYF.

The rearrangement uses TRBV25-1 and TRBJ2-5; TCRdb calls TRBD1, which cannot be checked without DNA. The CDR3 contains 15 residues. CDR1 is MGHDK and CDR2 is SYGVNS in the germline V gene. Here the CDR3 reads CASSDRYRERETQYF.

The chain is built from TRBV10-1 and TRBJ1-5; lacking DNA, the TRBD1 call made by TCRdb goes unchecked. The CDR3 runs 14 residues. Germline V gene lookup returns CDR1 WNHNN and CDR2 SYGVQD (reference sequence). The CDR3: CASSEAKGDQPQHF.

This sequence joins TRBV7-9 and TRBJ2-7; TCRdb selects TRBD2, and the lack of DNA leaves this call unchecked. From germline, CDR1 is SEHNR and CDR2 FQNEAQ (reference sequence). The CDR3 has 16 residues. The CDR3 reads CASSYVTSGVVHEQYF.

J is TRBJ2-7 and V is TRBV28. The CDR3 loop spans 13 amino acids. Germline CDR1 reads MDHEN; CDR2 reads SYDVKM. CDR3 protein: CASSRSSTYEQYF.

J is TRBJ2-5 and V is TRBV29-1. CDR1 SQVTM and CDR2 ANQGSEA come from the germline V gene. The CDR3 spans 13 residues. Here the CDR3 reads CSVVGVGPETQYF.

The chain couples TRBV20-1 to TRBJ1-2; TCRdb names TRBD1, which stays unverified in the absence of DNA. Germline lookup yields CDR1 DFQATT and CDR2 SNEGSKA (reference sequence). This CDR3 comprises 15 residues. The CDR3 sequence: CSAGQPWGLLFGYTF.